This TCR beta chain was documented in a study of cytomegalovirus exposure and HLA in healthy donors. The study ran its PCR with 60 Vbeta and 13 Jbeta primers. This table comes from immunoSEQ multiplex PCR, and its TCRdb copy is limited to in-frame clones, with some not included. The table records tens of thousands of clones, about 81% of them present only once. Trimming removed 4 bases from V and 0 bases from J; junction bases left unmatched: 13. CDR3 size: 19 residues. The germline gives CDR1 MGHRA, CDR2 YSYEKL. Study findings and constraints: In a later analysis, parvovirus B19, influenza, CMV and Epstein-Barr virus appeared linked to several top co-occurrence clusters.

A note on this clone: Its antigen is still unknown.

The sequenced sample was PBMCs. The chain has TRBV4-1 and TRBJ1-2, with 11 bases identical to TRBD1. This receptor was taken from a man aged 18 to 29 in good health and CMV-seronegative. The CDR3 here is CASSPEVGQGGYANYGYTF. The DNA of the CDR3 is TGCGCCAGCAGCCCAGAGGTGGGACAGGGGGGCTACGCTAACTATGGCTACACCTTC.